These 30 T cell receptor beta chains came from one sample sequenced in a study of CD8+ T cells in alopecia areata. Following RNA extraction, reverse transcription yielded cDNA that acted as the sequencing template. This table comes from immunoSEQ multiplex PCR, and its TCRdb copy is limited to in-frame clones, with some not included. The sample has more than 200,000 clones; roughly 40% are singletons. Treatment defined: oral pan-JAK inhibitor, 5-10 mg twice daily. The sample consisted of CD4+ T cells sorted from blood, taken at approximately week 39, from a patient treated with tofacitinib. All receptors come from a human donor with alopecia areata.

The chain joins TRBV20-1 to TRBJ1-1, with unresolved D. The CDR3 is made up of 11 amino acids. The V end lost 4 bases, the J end lost 11 bases, and 14 bases lay between the germline ends. Germline V gene lookup returns CDR1 DFQATT and CDR2 SNEGSKA (reference sequence). CDR3 sequence: CSAKDTVIAFF. The CDR3 DNA follows: TGCAGTGCTAAGGATACCGTGATCGCTTTCTTT.

This clone was seen more than once but under ten times. This chain connects TRBV4-2 to TRBJ2-7; D perhaps matches TRBD1 (6 bases). V was cut by 1 base and J by 3 bases, with 10 bases left in between. The CDR3 runs 14 residues. The germline V gene has CDR1 LGHNA and CDR2 YNFKEQ. The CDR3 coding sequence is TGTGCCAGCAGCCAAGTGACAGGAGACTACGAGCAGTACTTC. Its translation is CASSQVTGDYEQYF.

The rearrangement joins TRBV6-5 to TRBJ1-1; no firm D call. This CDR3 comprises 14 residues. CDR1 and CDR2 from the germline V gene are MNHEY and SVGAGI. Trimming removed 5 bases from V and 6 bases from J, with 16 bases in between. CDR3 sequence: CASSLNRWASEAFF. CDR3 bases: TGTGCCAGCAGTCTCAACCGTTGGGCCTCTGAAGCTTTCTTT.

This clone was seen only once. The chain employs TRBV5-4 and TRBJ2-6, with a tentative D call TRBD2 (5 bases). CDR1 is SGHNT and CDR2 is YYREEE in the germline V gene (reference sequence). V gave up 9 bases and J gave up 6 bases, with 7 bases separating them. There are 11 residues in the CDR3. CDR3 in amino acids: CATGEANVLTF. The DNA of the CDR3 is TGTGCCACCGGGGAGGCCAACGTCCTGACTTTC.

There are a few counts of this clone. The rearrangement uses TRBV7-8 and TRBJ2-3, with TRBD1 identical over 9 bases. Trimming took 5 bases from V and 4 from J; bases not matched to a gene: 7. The CDR3 runs to 15 residues. The germline CDR1 and CDR2 sequences are SGHVS and FQNEAQ. CDR3 in DNA: TGTGCCAGCAGCCTGGACAGGGGATACTCAGATACGCAGTATTTT. Translated: CASSLDRGYSDTQYF.

The rearrangement uses TRBV5-1 and TRBJ2-1; D might be TRBD2 (5 bases). V gave up 5 bases and J gave up 0 bases, with 12 bases separating them. The CDR3 totals 15 residues. Germline V gene lookup returns CDR1 SGHRS and CDR2 YFSETQ. CDR3 sequence (DNA): TGCGCCAGCAGTAGCGCGCAGACCTCCTACAATGAGCAGTTCTTC. Its translation is CASSSAQTSYNEQFF.

The rearrangement uses TRBV20-1 and TRBJ2-7; 11 bases align to TRBD2. In germline, CDR1 is DFQATT, CDR2 SNEGSKA (reference sequence). This CDR3 is built from 11 residues. CDR3 bases: TGCAGCGGACTAGCGGGCCACGAGCAGTACTTC. It is translated as CSGLAGHEQYF.

The chain couples TRBV5-1 to TRBJ2-7; tentatively, D is TRBD1 (6 bases). The V and J ends lost 5 bases and 4 bases respectively, with 10 bases between them. The CDR3 extends over 12 amino acids. Per the germline V gene, CDR1 is SGHRS and CDR2 is YFSETQ. The CDR3 loop reads CASRYDRYEQYF. The CDR3 coding sequence is TGCGCCAGCAGATATGACAGGTACGAGCAGTACTTC.

V is TRBV29-1 and J is TRBJ2-5, with 7 nucleotides matching TRBD1. The length of the CDR3 is 13 residues. The V gene's germline CDR1 is SQVTM and CDR2 ANQGSEA. Unmatched junction bases numbered 15, after V lost 7 bases and J lost 10 bases. CDR3 in amino acids: CSASTGAYGIQYF. DNA of the CDR3: TGCAGCGCCTCAACAGGGGCCTACGGTATCCAGTACTTC.

The rearrangement uses TRBV19 and TRBJ1-5; no reliable D call. This CDR3 is 15 amino acids long. Trimming removed 5 bases from V and 7 bases from J, with 18 bases in between. The germline V gene has CDR1 LNHDA and CDR2 SQIVND (reference sequence). CDR3 DNA sequence: TGTGCCAGTAGTTCCCAGGCGGGAGTAGGACAGCCCCAGCATTTT. Translated, it gives CASSSQAGVGQPQHF.

The rearrangement uses TRBV6-1 and TRBJ2-5, with D possibly being TRBD1 (7 bases). The V end was cut by 7 bases, the J end by 5 bases, with 14 bases between. Germline values: CDR1 MNHNS, CDR2 SASEGT. This CDR3 has 13 amino acids. The CDR3 DNA follows: TGTGCCAGCACTATGACAGGGAGGGAGACCCAGTACTTC. Translating it yields CASTMTGRETQYF.

In this sample, this clone turned up a few times. V gene TRBV29-1 combines with J gene TRBJ2-3; D might be TRBD1 (6 bases). The V gene's germline CDR1 is SQVTM and CDR2 ANQGSEA. The CDR3 has 15 residues. V was shortened by 4 bases and J by 4 bases, with 18 bases between the two germline ends. In DNA, the CDR3 is TGCAGCGTTGTCACACAGGGCGGGTGGTCAGATACGCAGTATTTT. Translation gives CSVVTQGGWSDTQYF.

This clone was seen a handful of times. V usage is TRBV7-8 and J usage is TRBJ1-4; no firm D call. CDR1 SGHVS and CDR2 FQNEAQ come from the germline V gene. CDR3 length equals 14 residues. Deletions cut 7 bases from V and 8 bases from J, with 17 bases between. The CDR3 nucleotides are TGTGCCAGCACCCCAAACAGTCGCCACGAAAAACTGTTTTTT. This codes for CASTPNSRHEKLFF.

V usage is TRBV15 and J usage is TRBJ1-2; D gene uncertain. Germline V gives CDR1 LNHNV, CDR2 YYDKDF (reference sequence). This CDR3 comprises 15 residues. Deletions cut 1 base from V and 1 base from J, with 10 bases between. CDR3 loop: CATSRVPVYNYGYTF. In DNA, the CDR3 is TGTGCCACCAGCAGAGTCCCAGTGTATAACTATGGCTACACCTTC.

The V and J genes are TRBV4-1 and TRBJ2-1, with 8 bases fitting TRBD2. V was clipped by 4 bases and J by 3 bases; unmatched bases: 5. CDR3 length: 15 residues. Germline CDR1 and CDR2: MGHRA and YSYEKL. CDR3 region: CASSRGLADYNEQFF. CDR3 coding DNA: TGCGCCAGCAGCCGCGGACTAGCAGACTACAATGAGCAGTTCTTC.

This chain connects TRBV4-3 to TRBJ2-5; TRBD2 matches at 10 bases. The J call could be wrong; TRBJ2-7 is a better fit for the DNA end. The CDR3 has 15 residues. CDR1 and CDR2 from the germline V gene are LGHNA and YSLEER. CDR3 in amino acids: CASSLRYSGRYEQYF. CDR3 in DNA: TGCGCCAGCAGCCTGCGTTATAGCGGGAGGTACGAGCAGTACTTC.

The sample holds a few counts of this clone. This rearrangement joins TRBV29-1 to TRBJ2-1, with 9 bases identical to TRBD2. This CDR3 is 13 amino acids long. After removal of 6 bases from V and 9 bases from J, the junction contained 9 bases not matched to a gene. Looked up from germline, CDR1 is SQVTM and CDR2 is ANQGSEA. Here the CDR3 DNA reads TGCAGCGTCGGGACTAGCCGCCAGCCTGAGCAGTTCTTC. Translating it yields CSVGTSRQPEQFF.

The V call is TRBV25-1, the J call TRBJ2-7, with TRBD1 matching 7 bases. This CDR3 region has 13 residues. V was pared by 1 base and J by 8 bases, with 5 bases of the junction left unmatched. Germline CDR1 and CDR2: MGHDK and SYGVNS. CDR3 residues: CASSELRDSKQYF. The CDR3 DNA reads TGTGCCAGCAGTGAATTAAGGGACAGCAAGCAGTACTTC.

As DNA, the CDR3 is TGCAGCGTTGAAGGTGAGAGCTACACCTTC. Amino acids: CSVEGESYTF. The J gene is TRBJ1-2, the V gene TRBV29-1, with D unclear. V lost 1 base and J lost 9, with 6 bases in between. Germline CDR1 SQVTM, CDR2 ANQGSEA. The CDR3 contains 10 residues. The variable domain in full, with the rest retrieved from reference TRBV29-1 and TRBJ1-2, is SAVISQKPSRDICQRGTSLTIQCQVDSQVTMMFWYRQQPGQSLTLIATANQGSEATYESGFVIDKFPISRPNLTFSTLTVSNMSPEDSSIYLCSVEGESYTFGSGTRLTVV.

The J gene is TRBJ1-5, the V gene TRBV6-5, with TRBD1 matching over 12 bases. V lost 6 bases and J lost 6; bases outside the gene matches: 3. The CDR3 consists of 14 residues. Per germline, CDR1 MNHEY and CDR2 SVGAGI. CDR3 sequence: CASSRDRGLQPQHF. In DNA form, the CDR3 reads TGTGCCAGCAGCCGGGACAGGGGGCTTCAGCCCCAGCATTTT.

V usage is TRBV18 and J usage is TRBJ2-1, with 8 bases fitting TRBD1. Germline values: CDR1 KGHSH, CDR2 LQKENI. With 8 bases clipped from V and 5 bases from J, the junction kept 5 bases outside the gene matches. The CDR3 sequence is 13 residues long. This CDR3 is CASQPGQDNEQFF. CDR3 sequence (DNA): TGTGCCAGCCAACCGGGACAGGACAATGAGCAGTTCTTC. Combining the CDR3 with reference TRBV18 and TRBJ2-1 gives the whole variable domain NAGVMQNPRHLVRRRGQEARLRCSPMKGHSHVYWYRQLPEEGLKFMVYLQKENIIDESGMPKERFSAEFPKEGPSILRIQQVVRGDSAAYFCASQPGQDNEQFFGPGTRLTVL.

This clone was observed a few times. The genes are TRBV11-3 and TRBJ2-7; perhaps TRBD2 as D (5 bases). Germline V CDR1 and CDR2: SGHNT, YENEEA. The ends were cut back, 1 base at V and 3 bases at J, with 19 bases in the middle. This CDR3 has 17 amino acids. As DNA, the CDR3 is TGTGCCAGCAGCTTAGTACCGGACTCCCTTCCAATCTACGAGCAGTACTTC. Translating gives CASSLVPDSLPIYEQYF.

About this clone itself: Its ends do not fully match the called genes, so a read error is possible. The genes are TRBV25-1 and TRBJ2-7; the D is unclear. Germline lookup yields CDR1 MGHDK and CDR2 SYGVNS. This CDR3 has 11 amino acids. This CDR3 is CASSEGEEGIF. The CDR3 DNA reads as TGTGCCAGCAGTGAAGGGGAAGAAGGGATATTC.

Ten or more counts support this clone. In DNA, the CDR3 is TGCAGCGTTGACCCTAGTCACACCGGGGAGCTGTTTTTT. Translation gives CSVDPSHTGELFF. The genes are TRBV29-1 and TRBJ2-2; D call uncertain. Deletions cut 3 bases from V and 3 bases from J, with 8 bases between. Germline CDR1 is SQVTM and CDR2 is ANQGSEA. The CDR3 runs 13 residues.

This chain uses TRBV2 with TRBJ1-1; 10 bases line up with TRBD1. This CDR3 region has 15 residues. The V segment lost 4 bases and the J segment 4 bases; nucleotides outside the gene matches: 6. Germline V gene lookup returns CDR1 SNHLY and CDR2 FYNNEI. Here the CDR3 DNA reads TGTGCCAGCAGTGCTCGACAGGGGGCGGTCACTGAAGCTTTCTTT. This translates into CASSARQGAVTEAFF.

This clone has a single count. CDR3 residues: CASSQADSNYGYTF. CDR3 in DNA: TGTGCCAGCAGCCAAGCCGACAGCAACTATGGCTACACCTTC. This chain links TRBV4-2 with TRBJ1-2; the D gene is possibly TRBD1 (5 bases). This CDR3 region has 14 residues. CDR1 and CDR2 (germline): LGHNA, YNFKEQ. The V end was cut by 1 base, the J end by 2 bases, with 8 bases between.

This clone appeared many times. The rearrangement uses TRBV28 and TRBJ2-3; D is ambiguous. The CDR3 contains 13 residues. Trimming removed 3 bases at V and 4 bases at J, with 8 bases between. Germline lookup yields CDR1 MDHEN and CDR2 SYDVKM. This CDR3 reads CASSLGMADTQYF. The CDR3 DNA is TGTGCCAGCAGTTTGGGGATGGCAGATACGCAGTATTTT.

This chain joins TRBV29-1 and TRBJ1-1; the D gene is possibly TRBD1 (5 bases). V was trimmed by 0 bases and J by 4 bases, leaving 15 bases between them. CDR1 and CDR2 (germline): SQVTM, ANQGSEA. The CDR3 length is 15 residues. The CDR3 nucleotides read TGCAGCGTTGAAGATCGCGCAGGGCTTGGCACTGAAGCTTTCTTT. Its protein product is CSVEDRAGLGTEAFF. Together with reference TRBV29-1 and TRBJ1-1, the CDR3 gives the full variable domain: SAVISQKPSRDICQRGTSLTIQCQVDSQVTMMFWYRQQPGQSLTLIATANQGSEATYESGFVIDKFPISRPNLTFSTLTVSNMSPEDSSIYLCSVEDRAGLGTEAFFGQGTRLTVV.

This clone was detected many times. The chain combines TRBV9 with TRBJ1-1; D perhaps matches TRBD1 (5 bases). Germline CDR1 reads SGDLS; CDR2 reads YYNGEE. Trimming took 4 bases from V and 6 from J, leaving 16 bases between them. This CDR3 is 14 amino acids long. CDR3 amino acids: CASSRGHPGSEAFF. CDR3 in DNA: TGTGCCAGCAGCCGCGGTCACCCAGGGTCTGAAGCTTTCTTT.

The V and J genes are TRBV19 and TRBJ1-1; 7 bases agree with TRBD1. This CDR3 has 17 residues. Germline lookup yields CDR1 LNHDA and CDR2 SQIVND (reference sequence). V dropped 9 bases and J dropped 1; count of bases not matched to a gene: 17. The CDR3 nucleotides read TGTGCCAGCCACCAGGCGAGGGGGCGCGGGGCGAACACTGAAGCTTTCTTT. Protein sequence: CASHQARGRGANTEAFF.